Listed below are T cell receptor beta chains from one sample, sequenced in a study of blood T cell repertoires in COVID-19. Libraries were prepared by immunoSEQ multiplex PCR; TCRdb keeps only in-frame clonotypes and omits some of them. Of more than 90,000 clones in the sample, roughly four fifths were seen once. The sequencing sample was made of peripheral blood. Source of these receptors: a man between 65 and 85 years old with acute or convalescent COVID-19. Each CDR3 is given with its conserved first and last residue. Fields, in order: J gene, V gene, D gene, clone size, CDR3 DNA, CDR3 protein. The D gene is left open where the match is weak. The size of a clone is reported for some rows only, either as once, few or many, or as a class for expanded clones.

>TRBJ2-2|TRBV10-3|.|.
TGTGCCATCAGTGAGTCTGCGGGGACCCCGAGGGCCGGGGAGCTGTTTTTT
CAISESAGTPRAGELFF
>TRBJ1-2|TRBV3-1/TRBV3-2|TRBD1|.
TGTGCCAGCAGCCCCAAAGGAACGGGACAGGGTGTTTATGGCTACACCTTC
CASSPKGTGQGVYGYTF
>TRBJ1-2|TRBV2|.|.
TGTGCCAGCAGTGAGGACAGCTATGGCTACACCTTC
CASSEDSYGYTF
>TRBJ1-3|TRBV7-6|.|.
TGTGCCAGCAGCTCTACCTCAGGGTCTGGAAACACCATATATTTT
CASSSTSGSGNTIYF
>TRBJ1-5|TRBV28|.|once
TGTGCCAGCAGTTTCCGACCGACTAGGGAGGTTCAGCCCCAGCATTTT
CASSFRPTREVQPQHF
>TRBJ2-1|TRBV6-5|TRBD2|.
TGTGCCAGCAGACCCACTAGCGGGAGAAACAATGAGCAGTTCTTC
CASRPTSGRNNEQFF
>TRBJ2-7|TRBV5-6|TRBD1|.
TGTGCCAGCAGGACGTTGGGACAGGAAAAATACGAGCAGTACTTC
CASRTLGQEKYEQYF
>TRBJ2-1|TRBV19|TRBD1|.
TGTGCCAGTACCTTTACAGGGGTAATAAATGAGCAGTTCTTC
CASTFTGVINEQFF
>TRBJ2-7|TRBV28|TRBD1|.
TGTGCCAGCAGTTTATACGGGACAGGGGTGCCCTACGAGCAGTACTTC
CASSLYGTGVPYEQYF
>TRBJ2-5|TRBV28|.|.
TGTGCCAGCAGTTTAGCTAACGGTTACCAAGAGACCCAGTACTTC
CASSLANGYQETQYF
>TRBJ1-2|TRBV7-2|TRBD1|.
TGTGCCAGCAGCCCACCCGGGACAGGGAGTTTTTATGGCTACACCTTC
CASSPPGTGSFYGYTF
>TRBJ2-7|TRBV29-1|TRBD2|.
TGCAGCGTTGGACTAGCGGGCACCTACGAGCAGTACTTC
CSVGLAGTYEQYF
>TRBJ1-4|TRBV19|TRBD1|.
TGTGCCAGTAGTGCACAGGGGGCGCGGGGTGAAAAACTGTTTTTT
CASSAQGARGEKLFF
>TRBJ2-5|TRBV5-1|.|.
TGCGCCAGCAGCTTGTTTCGGAGTCTAGAGTTCGGAGAGACCCAGTACTTC
CASSLFRSLEFGETQYF
>TRBJ2-7|TRBV28|.|.
TGTGCCAGCACCCGGGGATCCGAGCAGTACTTC
CASTRGSEQYF
>TRBJ2-7|TRBV5-1|.|.
TGCGCCAGCAGCTTAGGGGGAGGGGACTACGAGCAGTACTTC
CASSLGGGDYEQYF
>TRBJ1-1|TRBV6-5|TRBD1|.
TGTGCCAGCAGTTACAGGGGGCCGGGGACTGAAGCTTTCTTT
CASSYRGPGTEAFF
>TRBJ1-1|TRBV7-8|.|few
TGTGCCAGCAGCGGGGAGGTCTGGAACACTGAAGCTTTCTTT
CASSGEVWNTEAFF
>TRBJ1-5|TRBV30|.|.
TGTGCCTGGCGACAGGATAGCAATCAGCCCCAGCATTTT
CAWRQDSNQPQHF
>TRBJ1-2|TRBV2|.|.
TGTGCCAGCAGTGATACCCCCCGGGGCTACACCTTC
CASSDTPRGYTF
>TRBJ2-1|TRBV10-3|TRBD2|.
TGTGCCATCACCCCGGGACTAGTACCTAATGAGCAGTTCTTC
CAITPGLVPNEQFF
>TRBJ2-3|TRBV21-1|.|few
TGTGCCAGCAGCAATCTCGACAGGGCCATAACAGATACGCAGTATTTT
CASSNLDRAITDTQYF
>TRBJ1-2|TRBV5-1|.|once
TGCGCCAGCAGCTTAGGCGGAATTACCGCCGGTGGCTACACCTTC
CASSLGGITAGGYTF
>TRBJ2-7|TRBV19|TRBD1|.
TGTGCCCCTGGGGACAGAGTTTACGAGCAGTACTTC
CAPGDRVYEQYF
>TRBJ2-7|TRBV5-1|TRBD2|.
TGCGCCAGCAGTCCCCCCGGGGGTAGCGGGAGGGGCGAGCAGTACTTC
CASSPPGGSGRGEQYF
>TRBJ2-1|TRBV24-1|TRBD1|.
TGTGCCACCAGTGATTTGAGACAGGGCACCTACAATGAGCAGTTCTTC
CATSDLRQGTYNEQFF
>TRBJ2-5|TRBV6-5|.|.
TGTGCCAGCAACCGACAGGAGAGCCAAGAGACCCAGTACTTC
CASNRQESQETQYF
>TRBJ2-5|TRBV29-1|.|.
TGCAGCGTTAGGGAGGTAGGGTGGGTCGAGACCCAGTACTTC
CSVREVGWVETQYF
>TRBJ1-6|TRBV29-1|TRBD1|.
TGCAGCGTAGGACAGGGTTGGGATTCACCCCTCCACTTT
CSVGQGWDSPLHF
>TRBJ2-7|TRBV11-3|TRBD1|.
TGTGCCAGCAGCCGAGGACAGGGGGGGTCCTACGAGCAGTACTTC
CASSRGQGGSYEQYF
>TRBJ1-1|TRBV9|.|.
TGTGCCAGCTCTTCGGGGATCATGAACACTGAAGCTTTCTTT
CASSSGIMNTEAFF
>TRBJ1-2|TRBV28|TRBD1|.
TGTGCCAGCAGCCCGTTAGGGGGCTCCTATGGCTACACCTTC
CASSPLGGSYGYTF
>TRBJ1-5|TRBV9|.|few
TGTGCCAGCAGCGTAGGACCAGGGGCTCAGCAGCCCCAGCATTTT
CASSVGPGAQQPQHF
>TRBJ2-7|TRBV28|TRBD1|once
TGTGCCAGCAGTACCCCGGGACAGGGCTACGAGCAGTACTTC
CASSTPGQGYEQYF
>TRBJ2-1|TRBV29-1|TRBD2|.
TGCAGCGAACGACTAGCGGGGGGTCATGAGCAGTTCTTC
CSERLAGGHEQFF
>TRBJ1-6|TRBV6-4|.|.
TGTGCCAGCAGGGTTGACAGCAGCTCCTATAATTCACCCCTCCACTTT
CASRVDSSSYNSPLHF
>TRBJ2-7|TRBV18|TRBD1|.
TGTGCCACAAAGACAGGGGGCCACGAGCAGTACTTC
CATKTGGHEQYF
>TRBJ1-6|TRBV5-1|.|few
TGCGCCAGCAGCCCGCTAGGTTATAATTCACCCCTCCACTTT
CASSPLGYNSPLHF
>TRBJ2-1|TRBV15|TRBD1|.
TGTGCCACCAGCAGTGGGGAACAGGGGGTTCATGAGCAGTTCTTC
CATSSGEQGVHEQFF
>TRBJ2-7|TRBV5-1|.|.
TGCGCCAGCAGCTTGGAGTCGACACGTCTATACGAGCAGTACTTC
CASSLESTRLYEQYF
>TRBJ2-7|TRBV5-1|.|.
TGCGCCAGCAGCGGCGACAGTTACGAGCAGTACTTC
CASSGDSYEQYF
>TRBJ2-7|TRBV5-6|TRBD1|.
TGTGCCAGCAGCGGGGACAGAAACTACGAGCAGTACTTC
CASSGDRNYEQYF
>TRBJ2-7|TRBV5-5|TRBD1|.
TGTGCCAGCAGCCCTGGGGGACAGGGGAACGAGCAGTACTTC
CASSPGGQGNEQYF
>TRBJ1-2|TRBV2|TRBD1|.
TGTGCCAGCCATTCCCAGACAGGGGGCGTCTCGGGCGGCTACACCTTC
CASHSQTGGVSGGYTF
>TRBJ2-2|TRBV5-5|TRBD1|once
TGTGCCAGCAGCTTTTATCCGGGGACAGGGGGCACCGGGGAGCTGTTTTTT
CASSFYPGTGGTGELFF
>TRBJ1-2|TRBV7-8|.|.
TGTGCCAGCAGCTTAGGCCCAGGTGGCTACACCTTC
CASSLGPGGYTF
>TRBJ2-7|TRBV10-2|TRBD1|.
TGCGCCAGCATTATTGGGACAGGGAGGGGGGCTGTCCACGAGCAGTACTTC
CASIIGTGRGAVHEQYF
>TRBJ2-1|TRBV11-2|TRBD2|.
TGTGCCAGCAGCTTAGAACAAGCCGGGACTAGATCGTTCTTC
CASSLEQAGTRSFF
>TRBJ2-7|TRBV11-2|TRBD2|.
TGTGCCAGCACCCCCGGGACTAGCGGGGGCAGAAGCTCCTACGAGCAGTACTTC
CASTPGTSGGRSSYEQYF
>TRBJ2-1|TRBV5-1|TRBD1|.
TGCGCCAGCACCCTAGACAGGGTATCGAATGAGCAGTTCTTC
CASTLDRVSNEQFF
>TRBJ2-7|TRBV19|TRBD2|.
TGTGCCTGCCTGACTCAGACGGCGGGAGTAGGCGAATCCTACGAGCAGTACTTC
CACLTQTAGVGESYEQYF
>TRBJ1-6|TRBV2|.|.
TGTGCCAGCAGTGGGGAGGGAAAGAATTCACCCCTCCACTTT
CASSGEGKNSPLHF
>TRBJ1-1|TRBV30|.|.
TGTGCCTGGAGGACAGGCATGAACACTGAAGCTTTCTTT
CAWRTGMNTEAFF
>TRBJ2-6|TRBV2|TRBD1|.
TGTGCCAGCAGTCAACAGGGGAACTCTGGGGCCAACGTCCTGACTTTC
CASSQQGNSGANVLTF
>TRBJ2-5|TRBV6-5|TRBD1|.
TGTGCCAGCACCTACCGGACAGGGGCGGAGACCCAGTACTTC
CASTYRTGAETQYF
>TRBJ2-1|TRBV12-3/TRBV12-4|.|.
TGTGCCAGCAGTTCAGGAACGGGGGATGAGCAGTTCTTC
CASSSGTGDEQFF
>TRBJ2-2|TRBV15|TRBD1|.
TGTGCCACCAGCAGATGGGGACAGGTGTTTTTT
CATSRWGQVFF